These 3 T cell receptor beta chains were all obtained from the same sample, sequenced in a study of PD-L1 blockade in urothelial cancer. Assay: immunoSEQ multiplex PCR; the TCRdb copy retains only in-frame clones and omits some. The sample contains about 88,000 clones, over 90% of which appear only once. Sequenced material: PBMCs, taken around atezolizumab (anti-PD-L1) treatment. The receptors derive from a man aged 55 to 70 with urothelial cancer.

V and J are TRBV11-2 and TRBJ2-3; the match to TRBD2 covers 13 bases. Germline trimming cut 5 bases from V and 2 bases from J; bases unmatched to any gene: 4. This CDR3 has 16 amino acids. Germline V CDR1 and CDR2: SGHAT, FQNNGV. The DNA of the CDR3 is TGTGCCAGCAGCGAGGGACTAGCGGGGTCCACAGATACGCAGTATTTT. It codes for CASSEGLAGSTDTQYF. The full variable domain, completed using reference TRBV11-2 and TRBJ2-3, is EAGVAQSPRYKIIEKRQSVAFWCNPISGHATLYWYQQILGQGPKLLIQFQNNGVVDDSQLPKDRFSAERLKGVDSTLKIQPAKLEDSAVYLCASSEGLAGSTDTQYFGPGTRLTVL.

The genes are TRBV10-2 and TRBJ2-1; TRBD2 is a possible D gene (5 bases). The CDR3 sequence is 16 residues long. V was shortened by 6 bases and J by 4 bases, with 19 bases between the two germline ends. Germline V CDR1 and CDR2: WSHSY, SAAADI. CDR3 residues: CASSALGKGEYNEQFF. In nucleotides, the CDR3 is TGCGCCAGCAGCGCCCTAGGAAAGGGAGAGTACAATGAGCAGTTCTTC.

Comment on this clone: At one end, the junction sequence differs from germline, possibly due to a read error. The CDR3 DNA reads TGTGCCAGCAGCTTAGCACGCGGGACCTACGCGCAGTACTTC. This encodes CASSLARGTYAQYF. This chain uses TRBV11-1 with TRBJ2-7; D might be TRBD2 (6 bases). This CDR3 has 14 residues. The germline V gene encodes CDR1 SGHAT and CDR2 FQDESV (reference sequence).